This T cell receptor beta chain originates from a study of blood T cell repertoires in COVID-19. Whole-study context: Material from acute and convalescent COVID-19 was sourced from the United States, Italy and Spain.

In the authors' methods: Amplification of reference gene primers was used by the study to estimate nucleated cell counts. Here immunoSEQ multiplex PCR was the method, and the copy in TCRdb shows in-frame clones only, minus some. That table gives V, J and clone size, and the DNA gave D and trimming. The sample has some 150,000 clones, under 80% seen once; the top ten hold 4.2%. With 4 bases removed from V and 5 bases from J, the gap between germline ends came to 14 bases. CDR3 length: 14 amino acids. Germline V CDR1 and CDR2: SGHNT, YENEEA. The sample holds one count of this clone. This chain joins TRBV11-3 and TRBJ2-5; maybe TRBD2 (7 bases). The TCR was taken from a man aged 55 to 70 with acute or convalescent COVID-19. Specimen: peripheral blood. In DNA, the CDR3 is TGTGCCAGCAGCTCCCGCGCGGGGGCGGAGACCCAGTACTTC. Amino acids: CASSSRAGAETQYF.